This TCR beta chain originates from a study of cytomegalovirus exposure and HLA in healthy donors. The PCR had 60 Vbeta and 13 Jbeta primers. This table comes from immunoSEQ multiplex PCR, and its TCRdb copy is limited to in-frame clones, with some not included. The data hold 97,000 or so clones, with 55% to 75% observed a single time. This clonotype was obtained from a man in his fifties or sixties in good health and CMV-seronegative. Specimen: PBMCs.

This chain's CDR3 is CASSIDRTGVNSPLHF. As DNA, the CDR3 is TGTGCCAGTAGTATAGACCGGACAGGGGTTAATTCACCCCTCCACTTT. J is TRBJ1-6 and V is TRBV19; 9 nucleotides line up with TRBD1. CDR1 and CDR2 from the germline V gene are LNHDA and SQIVND (reference sequence). This CDR3 is 16 amino acids long. The V segment lost 0 bases and the J segment 6 bases; nucleotides outside the gene matches: 3.